The 10 T cell receptor beta chains given below trace back to one sample, sequenced in a study of blood T cells in healthy people across ages. The use of a sample-barcoded 5' primer and a J-beta primer mix characterized a second PCR of roughly 6 to 11 cycles. MiXCR was run by TCRdb on the 5' RACE reads, yielding one entry per CDR3 protein. The sample comprises over 550,000 distinct CDR3 sequences, about 30% of which are singletons, and about a sixth rests with the top ten. The sequencing sample was made of blood. These receptor sequences come from a woman at least 80 years old in good health.

V usage is TRBV5-5 and J usage is TRBJ2-7, with D tentatively TRBD2 (5 bases). Trimming cost V 4 bases and J 0 bases, with 14 bases left between them. The germline CDR1 and CDR2 sequences are SGHKS and YYEKEE (reference sequence). The CDR3 has 15 amino acids. CDR3 sequence reads: CASSPEVGRSYEQYF. As DNA, the CDR3 is TGTGCCAGCAGCCCGGAGGTAGGGCGCTCCTACGAGCAGTACTTC.

A note on this clonotype: A single base separates this from a much larger clone, so it may be a read error. The gene calls are TRBV5-4 and TRBJ2-1; a weak D match, TRBD1 (5 bases). The CDR3 is made up of 15 amino acids. V lost 0 bases and J 8 bases, leaving 15 bases between the germline ends. Germline V gene sequence: CDR1 SGHNT, CDR2 YYREEE (reference sequence). CDR3 DNA sequence: TGTGCCAGCAGCTTGGCGGGTAGGGGATGGGATGAGCAGTTCTTC. Protein sequence: CASSLAGRGWDEQFF.

This clonotype has ten or more counts. The gene calls are TRBV3-1 and TRBJ1-2; D gene uncertain. The CDR3 covers 16 residues. Germline V gives CDR1 LGHDT, CDR2 YNNKEL (reference sequence). The V end was cut by 4 bases, the J end by 5 bases, with 20 bases between. The CDR3 sequence is CASSRGWGPSGYGYTF. The CDR3, as DNA: TGTGCCAGCAGCCGAGGCTGGGGTCCTTCGGGTTATGGCTACACCTTC.

This clonotype was found many times. The chain uses TRBV20-1 and TRBJ2-3; TRBD2 matches 12 bases. Trimming removed 6 bases from V and 3 bases from J; junction bases left unmatched: 10. CDR3 size: 16 residues. The germline V gene has CDR1 DFQATT and CDR2 SNEGSKA (reference sequence). CDR3 amino acids: CSAPKASGGVTDTQYF. The DNA of the CDR3 is TGCAGTGCCCCGAAGGCTAGCGGGGGGGTGACAGATACGCAGTATTTT.

The chain recombines TRBV20-1 with TRBJ2-3, with 9 nucleotides matching TRBD2. After removal of 6 bases from V and 5 bases from J, the junction contained 12 bases not matched to a gene. CDR3 length: 15 amino acids. Germline assignment: CDR1 DFQATT and CDR2 SNEGSKA (reference sequence). The CDR3 nucleotides read TGCAGTGCCGAACGCCTAGCGGGAAACAGAGATACGCAGTATTTT. Its protein is CSAERLAGNRDTQYF.

About this clonotype itself: A much larger clone lies one base from this, so it may be a read error. The CDR3 protein is CASSLRDSYSEQFF. The CDR3 region has the DNA TGTGCCAGCAGCCTACGGGACAGCTACAGTGAGCAGTTCTTC. V gene TRBV14 combines with J gene TRBJ2-1; TRBD1 matches at 7 bases. Germline V gene lookup returns CDR1 SGHDN and CDR2 FVKESK. This CDR3 region has 14 residues.

Remarks on this clonotype: A clone one base away is much larger, so this may be a read error. The chain has TRBV29-1 and TRBJ2-1, with D perhaps matching TRBD1 (5 bases). The last part of the DNA fits TRBJ2-7 better; the J call may be wrong. The CDR3 is made up of 14 amino acids. The germline gives CDR1 SQVTM, CDR2 ANQGSEA. The CDR3 DNA sequence: TGCAGCGTTGAAGGCAGGGCCTCCTACAATGAGCAGTACTTC. Amino acid sequence: CSVEGRASYNEQYF.

Worth noting for this clonotype: A much bigger clone sits one base away, suggesting this may be a read error. This chain's CDR3 is CAGSRPQGGQYF. In DNA, the CDR3 is TGTGCCGGCAGCCGGCCACAGGGCGGGCAGTACTTC. V usage is TRBV12-3 or TRBV12-4 and J usage is TRBJ2-7, with D perhaps TRBD1 (6 bases). This CDR3 has 12 residues.

This clonotype occurred many times. The J gene is TRBJ2-1, the V gene TRBV7-3; 9 positions agree with TRBD2. The CDR3 runs 15 residues. With V trimmed by 6 bases and J by 3 bases, 6 bases remained unmatched. Germline V gene sequence: CDR1 SGHTA, CDR2 FQGTGA. CDR3 sequence reads: CASSWRLAVYNEQFF. In DNA form, the CDR3 reads TGTGCCAGCAGTTGGAGACTAGCGGTCTACAATGAGCAGTTCTTC.

J is TRBJ1-6 and V is TRBV5-1; 8 nucleotides align to TRBD1. There are 18 residues in the CDR3. Germline CDR1 is SGHRS and CDR2 is YFSETQ. J lost 0 bases, V lost 4 bases, and 9 bases had no gene match. The CDR3 is CASSQVDRESSYNSPLHF. The CDR3 DNA follows: TGCGCCAGCAGCCAAGTGGACAGGGAAAGCTCCTATAATTCACCCCTCCACTTT. Using reference TRBV5-1 and TRBJ1-6 for the parts outside the CDR3, the full variable domain is KAGVTQTPRYLIKTRGQQVTLSCSPISGHRSVSWYQQTPGQGLQFLFEYFSETQRNKGNFPGRFSGRQFSNSRSEMNVSTLELGDSALYLCASSQVDRESSYNSPLHFGNGTRLTVT.